These 14 T cell receptor beta chains share one sample of origin, sequenced in a study of T cell responses to AZD1222 COVID-19 vaccine. Here immunoSEQ multiplex PCR was the method, and the copy in TCRdb shows in-frame clones only, minus some. The sample contains about 150,000 clones, more than 85% of which appear only once. Sequencing was performed on peripheral blood, taken on day 0 of AZD1222 vaccination. These receptors were collected from an adult in good health.

The chain carries TRBV4-1 and TRBJ2-1; D uncertain. The CDR3 runs to 14 residues. Germline-derived CDR1 and CDR2 are MGHRA and YSYEKL. Trimming removed 2 bases at V and 4 bases at J, with 9 bases between. The CDR3 DNA is TGCGCCAGCAGCCAACCGCAAAGATACAATGAGCAGTTCTTC. As protein: CASSQPQRYNEQFF.

The CDR3 DNA sequence: TGTGCCAGCAGCTCGTGGGGAGCTAGCACAGATACGCAGTATTTT. It specifies CASSSWGASTDTQYF. The chain is built from TRBV7-9 and TRBJ2-3; perhaps TRBD2 as D (5 bases). Germline V gene data show CDR1 as SEHNR and CDR2 as FQNEAQ (reference sequence). The ends were cut back, 4 bases at V and 0 bases at J, with 11 bases in the middle. This CDR3 region has 15 residues.

This clone was seen only once. Written as DNA, the CDR3 is TGTGCCACCAAAAAGGGTGTTTGGACTGAAGCTTTCTTT. This encodes CATKKGVWTEAFF. The chain uses TRBV6-5 and TRBJ1-1; D gene uncertain. V was cut by 10 bases and J by 5 bases, with 17 bases left in between. The CDR3 is 13 residues long. The germline gives CDR1 MNHEY, CDR2 SVGAGI.

This rearrangement joins TRBV5-1 to TRBJ2-5; 8 positions match TRBD2. The V segment lost 4 bases and the J segment 5 bases; nucleotides outside the gene matches: 7. Germline V gene sequence: CDR1 SGHRS, CDR2 YFSETQ. CDR3 length: 14 amino acids. As DNA, the CDR3 is TGCGCCAGCAGCGGGGCGACTAGCGCGGAGACCCAGTACTTC. This codes for CASSGATSAETQYF.

The chain is built from TRBV5-1 and TRBJ2-3, with a tentative D call TRBD2 (5 bases). The CDR3 loop spans 16 amino acids. The V end was cut by 0 bases, the J end by 2 bases, with 13 bases between. CDR1 and CDR2 (germline): SGHRS, YFSETQ. The CDR3 reads CASSLGGSALTDTQYF. The DNA of the CDR3 is TGCGCCAGCAGCTTGGGGGGTAGCGCCCTCACAGATACGCAGTATTTT. Combining the CDR3 with reference TRBV5-1 and TRBJ2-3 gives the whole variable domain KAGVTQTPRYLIKTRGQQVTLSCSPISGHRSVSWYQQTPGQGLQFLFEYFSETQRNKGNFPGRFSGRQFSNSRSEMNVSTLELGDSALYLCASSLGGSALTDTQYFGPGTRLTVL.

The rearrangement links TRBV7-9 to TRBJ1-2; D is possibly TRBD1 (6 bases). Trimming took 5 bases from V and 6 from J, leaving 13 bases between them. CDR3 length: 13 amino acids. CDR1 SEHNR and CDR2 FQNEAQ come from the germline V gene (reference sequence). The CDR3 DNA sequence: TGTGCCAGCAGCCCCCGGGACAATCATGGCTACACCTTC. Translated, it gives CASSPRDNHGYTF. Full variable domain (missing parts from reference TRBV7-9 and TRBJ1-2): DTGVSQNPRHKITKRGQNVTFRCDPISEHNRLYWYRQTLGQGPEFLTYFQNEAQLEKSRLLSDRFSAERPKGSFSTLEIQRTEQGDSAMYLCASSPRDNHGYTFGSGTRLTVV.

This clone showed up just once. The J gene is TRBJ2-7, the V gene TRBV5-4; D unclear. Germline loops: CDR1 SGHNT, CDR2 YYREEE (reference sequence). This CDR3 comprises 15 residues. Trimming removed 3 bases at V and 2 bases at J, with 15 bases between. The CDR3 is CASSSPGASPYEQYF. CDR3 nucleotide sequence: TGTGCCAGCAGCTCCCCCGGTGCCTCCCCCTACGAGCAGTACTTC.

This clone was observed once. This sequence joins TRBV2 and TRBJ1-3; TRBD1 might be the D (6 bases). The CDR3 sequence is 14 residues long. Germline CDR1 SNHLY, CDR2 FYNNEI. Trimming pared 2 bases from V and 4 bases from J, leaving 9 bases between. The CDR3 region has the DNA TGTGCCAGCAGTGAAATACAGGGAGGAAACACCATATATTTT. Translating gives CASSEIQGGNTIYF.

This clone has just one count. DNA of the CDR3: TGTGCCAGCAGGGACGGGACAGGGGATGGCTACACCTTC. Translation gives CASRDGTGDGYTF. The chain has TRBV6-5 and TRBJ1-2; TRBD1 matches at 10 bases. There are 13 residues in the CDR3. Germline lookup yields CDR1 MNHEY and CDR2 SVGAGI. Trimming cost V 6 bases and J 6 bases; bases outside gene matches: 4.

The chain couples TRBV6-5 to TRBJ2-1; TRBD1 aligns across 10 bases. The CDR3 runs to 15 residues. V was pared by 5 bases and J by 9 bases, with 10 bases of the junction left unmatched. The germline gives CDR1 MNHEY, CDR2 SVGAGI. The CDR3 spells CASSPRQGAPSEQFF. The CDR3 DNA is TGTGCCAGCAGTCCCCGACAGGGGGCGCCCAGTGAGCAGTTCTTC.

The J gene is TRBJ1-5, the V gene TRBV30; D gene ambiguous. Germline-derived CDR1 and CDR2 are GTSNPN and SVGIG (reference sequence). The CDR3 has 16 amino acids. The V end was cut by 1 base, the J end by 3 bases, with 16 bases between. As DNA, the CDR3 is TGTGCCTGGAGTGGCCCCAGCCGCTACTTCAATCAGCCCCAGCATTTT. Protein: CAWSGPSRYFNQPQHF.

The V and J genes are TRBV11-2 and TRBJ2-7; 9 nucleotides line up with TRBD1. The CDR3 spans 13 residues. V lost 3 bases, J lost 7 bases, and 4 bases stayed unmatched. Per the germline V gene, CDR1 is SGHAT and CDR2 is FQNNGV. The CDR3 loop reads CASSLYRGQEQYF. DNA of the CDR3: TGTGCCAGCAGCTTGTACAGGGGGCAAGAGCAGTACTTC.

The rearrangement uses TRBV5-4 and TRBJ2-5; tentative D call: TRBD1 (7 bases). V shed 2 bases and J shed 1 base, with 12 bases lying between them. The CDR3 covers 15 residues. The germline CDR1 and CDR2 sequences are SGHNT and YYREEE (reference sequence). CDR3 bases: TGTGCCAGCAGCTTATCCCAGGGGGGCCAAGAGACCCAGTACTTC. Translation gives CASSLSQGGQETQYF.

About this clone itself: Other DNA sequences in this specimen translate into the identical CDR3. The rearrangement links TRBV5-6 to TRBJ1-4; D not certain. The V gene's germline CDR1 is SGHDT and CDR2 YYEEEE. V was shortened by 0 bases and J by 5 bases, with 5 bases between the two germline ends. CDR3 length equals 13 residues. Here the CDR3 reads CASSLGTNEKLFF. The CDR3 DNA follows: TGTGCCAGCAGCTTGGGGACGAATGAAAAACTGTTTTTT.